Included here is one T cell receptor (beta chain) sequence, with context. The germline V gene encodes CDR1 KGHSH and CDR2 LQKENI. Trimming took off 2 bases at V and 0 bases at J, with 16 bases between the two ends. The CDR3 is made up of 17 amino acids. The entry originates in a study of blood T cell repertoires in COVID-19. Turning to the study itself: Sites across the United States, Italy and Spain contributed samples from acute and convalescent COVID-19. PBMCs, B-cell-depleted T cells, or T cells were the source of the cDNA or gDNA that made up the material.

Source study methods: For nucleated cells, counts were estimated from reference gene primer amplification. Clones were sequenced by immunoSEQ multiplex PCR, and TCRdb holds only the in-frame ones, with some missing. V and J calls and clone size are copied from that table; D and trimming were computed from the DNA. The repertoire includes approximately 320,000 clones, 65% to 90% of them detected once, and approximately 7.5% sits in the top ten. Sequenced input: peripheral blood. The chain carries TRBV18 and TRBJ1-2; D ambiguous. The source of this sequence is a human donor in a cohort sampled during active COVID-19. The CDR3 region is CASSPGGKGPANYGYTF. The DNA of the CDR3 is TGTGCCAGCTCACCAGGAGGGAAGGGCCCGGCTAACTATGGCTACACCTTC. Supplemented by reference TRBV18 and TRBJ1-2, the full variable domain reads NAGVMQNPRHLVRRRGQEARLRCSPMKGHSHVYWYRQLPEEGLKFMVYLQKENIIDESGMPKERFSAEFPKEGPSILRIQQVVRGDSAAYFCASSPGGKGPANYGYTFGSGTRLTVV.